This T cell receptor beta chain was sequenced for a study of sequential checkpoint blockade in melanoma. Study-wide background: Randomization was 1:1 between first-line nivolumab→ipilimumab and ipilimumab→nivolumab. Each arm's sequence ended with maintenance nivolumab.

The germline gives CDR1 MNHEY, CDR2 SVGAGI. V shed 2 bases and J 4 bases; nucleotides not matched to a gene: 2. The CDR3 extends over 14 amino acids. Specified treatment: randomized to nivolumab then ipilimumab (arm A) or the reverse (arm B). None of the patients previously received DNA-damaging chemotherapy. PBMC sorting kept live CD3+CD8+ cells without CD19 or CD56. Clones were read by immunoSEQ multiplex PCR, and TCRdb kept only the in-frame ones, dropping some. This table has over 10,000 clones, about 68% appearing once. This TCR came from a human donor with melanoma. The rearrangement links TRBV6-5 to TRBJ1-1; 9 nucleotides align to TRBD1. The source was CD8+ T cells sorted from blood (inferred from file names), collected from a patient given nivolumab and ipilimumab in sequence. CDR3 residues: CASSYTGGRTEAFF. CDR3 coding DNA: TGTGCCAGCAGTTACACAGGGGGCCGCACTGAAGCTTTCTTT.